The entry below describes one T cell receptor (beta chain). This record comes from a study of blood T cell repertoires in COVID-19. The data were produced by immunoSEQ multiplex PCR, yet TCRdb's version contains in-frame clones alone and is incomplete. Among roughly 150,000 clones listed, 75% to 90% were seen once. The sequencing input was peripheral blood. The clonotype originates from a man at least 80 years old with acute or convalescent COVID-19.

CDR3 coding DNA: TGCGCCAGCAGCCAATCCGGGGGGCTTCTTTTAGGTGGGGCCAACGTCCTGACTTTC. This encodes CASSQSGGLLLGGANVLTF. The chain is built from TRBV4-1 and TRBJ2-6, with a weak D call TRBD2 (7 bases). Germline V gives CDR1 MGHRA, CDR2 YSYEKL. This CDR3 is built from 19 residues. With 2 bases removed from V and 3 bases from J, the gap between germline ends came to 20 bases.